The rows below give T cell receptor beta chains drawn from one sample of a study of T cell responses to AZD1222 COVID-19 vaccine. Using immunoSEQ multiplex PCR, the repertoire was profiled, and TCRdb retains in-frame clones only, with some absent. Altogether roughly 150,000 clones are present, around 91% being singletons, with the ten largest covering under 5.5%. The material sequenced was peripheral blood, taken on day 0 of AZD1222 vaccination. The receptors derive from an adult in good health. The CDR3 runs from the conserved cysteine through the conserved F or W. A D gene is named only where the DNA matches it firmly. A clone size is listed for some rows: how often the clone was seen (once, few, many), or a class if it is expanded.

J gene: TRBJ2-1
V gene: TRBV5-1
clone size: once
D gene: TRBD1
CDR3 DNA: TGCGCCAGCAGCTTGGACCAGGGGGCCTTCAATGAGCAGTTCTTC
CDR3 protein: CASSLDQGAFNEQFF

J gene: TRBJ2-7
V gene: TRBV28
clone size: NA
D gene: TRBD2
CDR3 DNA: TGTGCCAGCAGTTCAACGGGACTAGCCTACGAGCAGTACTTC
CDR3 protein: CASSSTGLAYEQYF

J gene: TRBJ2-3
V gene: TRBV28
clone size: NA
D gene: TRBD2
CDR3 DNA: TGTGCCAGCAGTCCATGGACTAGCGGGAAGACAGATACGCAGTATTTT
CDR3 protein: CASSPWTSGKTDTQYF

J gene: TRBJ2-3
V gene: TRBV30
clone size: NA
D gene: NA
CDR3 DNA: TGTGCCTGGAAGGCCTTCACAGATACGCAGTATTTT
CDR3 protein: CAWKAFTDTQYF

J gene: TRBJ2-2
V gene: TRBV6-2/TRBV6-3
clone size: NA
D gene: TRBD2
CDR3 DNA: TGTGCCAGCAGCCTACTAGCGGGAATTGTTGCCACCGGGGAGCTGTTTTTT
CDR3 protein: CASSLLAGIVATGELFF

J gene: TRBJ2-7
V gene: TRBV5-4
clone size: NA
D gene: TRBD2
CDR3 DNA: TGTGCCAGCAGCTTGGACGGACTAGCCCAAACCCGGGAGCAGTACTTC
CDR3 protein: CASSLDGLAQTREQYF

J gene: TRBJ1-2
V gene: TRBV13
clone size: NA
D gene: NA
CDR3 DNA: TGTGCCAGCAGCTCGGGATCCTATGGCTACACCTTC
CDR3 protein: CASSSGSYGYTF

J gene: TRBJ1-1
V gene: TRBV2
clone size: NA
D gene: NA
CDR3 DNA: TGTGCCAGCGGAATAGACAGGAACACTGAAGCTTTCTTT
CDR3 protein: CASGIDRNTEAFF

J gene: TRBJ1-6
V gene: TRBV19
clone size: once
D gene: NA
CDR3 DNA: TGTGCCACTTCCGGACAGCTGTATTCACCCCTCCACTTT
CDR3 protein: CATSGQLYSPLHF

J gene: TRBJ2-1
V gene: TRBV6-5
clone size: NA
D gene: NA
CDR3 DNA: TGTGCCAGCAGTTATCGAGCACTGAGCTCCTACAATGAGCAGTTCTTC
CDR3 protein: CASSYRALSSYNEQFF

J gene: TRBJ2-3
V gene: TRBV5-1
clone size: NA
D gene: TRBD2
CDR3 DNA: TGCGCCAGCAGCTTGAATGCGGGAGGGTCAACAGATACGCAGTATTTT
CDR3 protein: CASSLNAGGSTDTQYF

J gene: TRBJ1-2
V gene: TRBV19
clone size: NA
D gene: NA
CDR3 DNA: TGTGCCAGTAGTCCAAGACGGGAGCGATCCTATGGCTACACCTTC
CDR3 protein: CASSPRRERSYGYTF

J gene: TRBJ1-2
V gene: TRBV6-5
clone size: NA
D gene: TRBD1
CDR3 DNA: TGTGCCAGCAGTTACGCGGGACAGGGGGTGGGAGGCTACACCTTC
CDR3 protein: CASSYAGQGVGGYTF

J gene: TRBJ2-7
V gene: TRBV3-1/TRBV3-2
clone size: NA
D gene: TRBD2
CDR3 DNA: TGTGCCAGCAGCCGGGGGCTAGCGGGAGCAAACGAGCAGTACTTC
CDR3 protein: CASSRGLAGANEQYF

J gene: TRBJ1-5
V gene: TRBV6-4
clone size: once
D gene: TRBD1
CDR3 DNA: TGTGCCAGCGTCCGGGACAGGGGGCCTTATAGCAATCAGCCCCAGCATTTT
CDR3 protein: CASVRDRGPYSNQPQHF

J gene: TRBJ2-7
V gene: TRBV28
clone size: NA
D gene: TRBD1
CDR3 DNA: TGTGCCAGCAGTCCGAACCTGGGACAGGGTTCCTACGAGCAGTACTTC
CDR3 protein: CASSPNLGQGSYEQYF

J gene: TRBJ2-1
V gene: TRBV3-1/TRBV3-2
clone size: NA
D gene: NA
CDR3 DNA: TGTGCCAGCAGCCAAGAAGTCATGATTTATGAGCAGTTCTTC
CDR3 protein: CASSQEVMIYEQFF

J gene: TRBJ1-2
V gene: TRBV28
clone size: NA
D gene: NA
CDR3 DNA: TGTGCCAGCAGTTCGTCGAGGAATGGCTACACCTTC
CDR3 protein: CASSSSRNGYTF

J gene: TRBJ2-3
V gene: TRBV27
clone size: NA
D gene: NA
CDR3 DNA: TGTGCCAGCACAGGAGGAGATATCTTTAGCACAGATACGCAGTATTTT
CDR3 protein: CASTGGDIFSTDTQYF

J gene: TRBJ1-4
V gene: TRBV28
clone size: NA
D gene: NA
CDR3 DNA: TGTGCCAGCAGCCCCGCGGGGGCCCCTGCTAATGAAAAACTGTTTTTT
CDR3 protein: CASSPAGAPANEKLFF

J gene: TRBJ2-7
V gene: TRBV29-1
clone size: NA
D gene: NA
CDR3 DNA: TGCAGCGTTCAACAGAGGAGGGGGTTAGACGAGCAGTACTTC
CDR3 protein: CSVQQRRGLDEQYF

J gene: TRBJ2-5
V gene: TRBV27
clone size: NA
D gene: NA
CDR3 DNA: TGTGCCAGCAGTTCCTTGTACCAAGAGACCCAGTACTTC
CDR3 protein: CASSSLYQETQYF

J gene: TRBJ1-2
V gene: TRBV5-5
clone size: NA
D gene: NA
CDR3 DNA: TGTGCCAGCAGCTTGGTTGTGACCGCTAACTATGGCTACACCTTC
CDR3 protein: CASSLVVTANYGYTF

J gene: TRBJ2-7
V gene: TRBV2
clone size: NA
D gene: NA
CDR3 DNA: TGTGCCAGCAGTGGAACACAAACCTACGAGCAGTACTTC
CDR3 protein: CASSGTQTYEQYF

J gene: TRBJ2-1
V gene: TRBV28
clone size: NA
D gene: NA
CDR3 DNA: TGTGCCAGCAGTGGGAACTACAATGAGCAGTTCTTC
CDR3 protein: CASSGNYNEQFF

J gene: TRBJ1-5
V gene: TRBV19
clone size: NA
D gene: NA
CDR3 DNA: TGTGCCAGTAGTATAGGCCGTAACAATCAGCCCCAGCATTTT
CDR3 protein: CASSIGRNNQPQHF

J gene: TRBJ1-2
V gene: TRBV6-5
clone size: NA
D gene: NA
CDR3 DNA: TGTGCCAGCAGCCTAACAGGGAATACCAACTATGGCTACACCTTC
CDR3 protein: CASSLTGNTNYGYTF

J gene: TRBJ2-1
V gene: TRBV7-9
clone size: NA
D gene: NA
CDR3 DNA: TGTGCCAGCAGCTTTCTCCAGTACAATGAGCAGTTCTTC
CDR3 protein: CASSFLQYNEQFF

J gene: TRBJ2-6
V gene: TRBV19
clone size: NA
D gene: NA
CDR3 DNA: TGTGCCAGTAGTATTGGGACGGCTGGGGCCAACGTCCTGACTTTC
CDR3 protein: CASSIGTAGANVLTF

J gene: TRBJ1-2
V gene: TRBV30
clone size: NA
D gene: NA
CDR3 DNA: TGTGCCTGGAGCTGGGGCAGGGGAGAAGAAAATGGCTACACCTTC
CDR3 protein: CAWSWGRGEENGYTF

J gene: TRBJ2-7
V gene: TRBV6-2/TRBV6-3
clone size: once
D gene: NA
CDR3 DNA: TGTGCCAGCAGCCCTTTTCCCTACGAGCAGTACTTC
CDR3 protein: CASSPFPYEQYF

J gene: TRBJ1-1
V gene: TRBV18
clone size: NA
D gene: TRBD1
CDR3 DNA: TGTGCCAGCTCACTTTCTCCGGGACAGATGAACACTGAAGCTTTCTTT
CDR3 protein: CASSLSPGQMNTEAFF

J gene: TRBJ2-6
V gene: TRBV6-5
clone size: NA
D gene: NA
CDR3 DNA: TGTGCCAGCAGTTACCTTGGGACGGCTGGGGCCAACGTCCTGACTTTC
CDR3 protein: CASSYLGTAGANVLTF

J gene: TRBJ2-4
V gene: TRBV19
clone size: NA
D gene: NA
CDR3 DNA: TGTGCCAGTAGCCCCGGGCCAGGTAGAAACATTCAGTACTTC
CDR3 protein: CASSPGPGRNIQYF

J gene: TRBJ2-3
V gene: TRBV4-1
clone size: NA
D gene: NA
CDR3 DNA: TGCGCCAGCAGCCAAGCAAGTATTGAAACAGATACGCAGTATTTT
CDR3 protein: CASSQASIETDTQYF

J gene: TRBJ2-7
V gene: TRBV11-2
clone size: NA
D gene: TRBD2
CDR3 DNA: TGTGCCAGCAGCTTTAGACGGACTAGCGGGAGGGCCACCGACGAGCAGTACTTC
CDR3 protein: CASSFRRTSGRATDEQYF

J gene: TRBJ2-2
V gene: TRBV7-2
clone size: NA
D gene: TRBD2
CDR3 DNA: TGTGCCAGCAGCGCACCAGGGACTAGCTGGGGAGGCGGGGAGCTGTTTTTT
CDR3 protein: CASSAPGTSWGGGELFF

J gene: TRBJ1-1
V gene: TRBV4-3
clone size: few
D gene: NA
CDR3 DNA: TGCGCCAGCAGCCTGGGACGGTCCCGGGAAGCTTTCTTT
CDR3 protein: CASSLGRSREAFF

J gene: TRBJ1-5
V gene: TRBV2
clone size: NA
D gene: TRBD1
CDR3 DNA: TGTGCCAGCAGCGCCGACAGGGGATTAAGCAATCAGCCCCAGCATTTT
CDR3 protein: CASSADRGLSNQPQHF

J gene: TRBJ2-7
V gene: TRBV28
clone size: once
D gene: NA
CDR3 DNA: TGTGCCAGCAGTCCCGGACAGGGAGGGTCTCGCCGCTTC
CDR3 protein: CASSPGQGGSRRF

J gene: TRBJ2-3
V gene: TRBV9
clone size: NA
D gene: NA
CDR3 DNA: TGTGCCAGCAGCGCCCAGCGGTCTACAGATACGCAGTATTTT
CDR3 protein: CASSAQRSTDTQYF

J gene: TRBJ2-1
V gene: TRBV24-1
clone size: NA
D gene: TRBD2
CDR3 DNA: TGTGCCACCAGTGAACTAGCGGGGGGGGGCAATGAGCAGTTCTTC
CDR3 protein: CATSELAGGGNEQFF

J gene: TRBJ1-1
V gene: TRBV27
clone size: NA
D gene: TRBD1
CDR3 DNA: TGTGCCAGCAACCTCTATGGGACAGGGGGAAGTACTGAAGCTTTCTTT
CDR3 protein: CASNLYGTGGSTEAFF

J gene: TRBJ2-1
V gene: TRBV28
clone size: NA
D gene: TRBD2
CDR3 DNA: TGTGCCAGCATTTCTCCCGGGACTAGCGGGAGGGCCGGGCAGTTCTTC
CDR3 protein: CASISPGTSGRAGQFF

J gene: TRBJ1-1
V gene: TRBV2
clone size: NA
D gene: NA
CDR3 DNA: TGTGCCAGCAGTGAATTGGGACAACGCACTGAAGCTTTCTTT
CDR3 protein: CASSELGQRTEAFF

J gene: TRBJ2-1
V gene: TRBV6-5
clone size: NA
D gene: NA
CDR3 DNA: TGTGCCAGCAAGGGAGGCGGGATGATCTACAATGAGCAGTTCTTC
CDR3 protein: CASKGGGMIYNEQFF

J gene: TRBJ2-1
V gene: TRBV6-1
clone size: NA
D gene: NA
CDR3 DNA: TGTGCCAGCAGTGAATGGGGCCTCACCCCAAGCGCCTACAATGAGCAGTTCTTC
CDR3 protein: CASSEWGLTPSAYNEQFF

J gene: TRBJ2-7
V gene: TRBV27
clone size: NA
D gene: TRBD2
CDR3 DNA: TGTGCCAGCAGTCCCTCCCGACTAGCCCCTAACTACGAGCAGTACTTC
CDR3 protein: CASSPSRLAPNYEQYF

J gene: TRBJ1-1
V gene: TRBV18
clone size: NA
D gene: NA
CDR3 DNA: TGTGCCAGCTCACCACCCCTGGGGACACCTACTGAAGCTTTCTTT
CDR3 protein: CASSPPLGTPTEAFF

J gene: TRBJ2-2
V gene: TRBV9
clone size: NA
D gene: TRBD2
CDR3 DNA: TGTGCCAGCAGCGACGTCTCGGGGAGGGCATTGTCCAATACCGGGGAGCTGTTTTTT
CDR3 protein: CASSDVSGRALSNTGELFF

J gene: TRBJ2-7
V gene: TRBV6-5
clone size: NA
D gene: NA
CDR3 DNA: TGTGCCAGCAAGGATAGGGTCTACTCCTACGAGCAGTACTTC
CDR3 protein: CASKDRVYSYEQYF

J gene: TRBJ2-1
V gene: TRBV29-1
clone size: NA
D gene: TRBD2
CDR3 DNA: TGCAGCACTAGGCGGACTAGCGGGAGTGAGCAGTTCTTC
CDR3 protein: CSTRRTSGSEQFF

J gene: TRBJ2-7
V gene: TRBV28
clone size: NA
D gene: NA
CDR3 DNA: TGTGCCAGCAGGGGTGATGACAGAGGAGGATACGAGCAGTACTTC
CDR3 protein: CASRGDDRGGYEQYF

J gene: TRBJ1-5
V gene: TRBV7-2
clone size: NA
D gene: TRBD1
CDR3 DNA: TGTGCCAGCAGCTTAGGGGGACAGGGGTTGATGGCCCAGCATTTT
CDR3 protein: CASSLGGQGLMAQHF

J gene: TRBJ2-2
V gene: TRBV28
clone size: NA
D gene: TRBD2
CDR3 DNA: TGTGCCAGCAGCCCGATGGGACTAGCGGGAGGTTCGACCGGGGAGCTGTTTTTT
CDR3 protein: CASSPMGLAGGSTGELFF

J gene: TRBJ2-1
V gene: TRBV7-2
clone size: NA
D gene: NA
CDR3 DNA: TGTGCCAGCGCGAGTGGTGGGTCCGGCTCCTACAATGAGCAGTTCTTC
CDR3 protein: CASASGGSGSYNEQFF